The clone carrying this T cell receptor beta chain was detected a few times. The record originates from a study of shared clonotypes between healthy human individuals. Germline CDR1 reads MDHEN; CDR2 reads SYDVKM. CDR3 length equals 14 residues. The trim removed 7 bases at V and 3 bases at J, leaving 6 bases unmatched. The assay was immunoSEQ multiplex PCR, and TCRdb's table has in-frame clones only and misses some. The sample yields millions of clones, 90% to 95% seen once. Sequenced material: naive CD4+ T cells from PBMCs. The sample's subset: CD45RA+ positively selected. The J gene is TRBJ1-1, the V gene TRBV28, with 9 bases fitting TRBD1. The sequence came from a man aged 18 to 35 in good health. Some clones in this sample may be carry-over from other donors' samples. Here the CDR3 reads CASTAGDRDTEAFF. CDR3 bases: TGTGCCAGCACCGCAGGGGACAGGGACACTGAAGCTTTCTTT.